Presented here are 10 T cell receptor beta chains from one specimen sequenced in a study of human T cells and chemical hapten exposure. Stated time point: pre-sensitization, week 0. This sample's treatment: therapeutic diphenylcyclopropenone sensitization with weekly scalp DPC. A single record per CDR3 protein comes from TCRdb applying MiXCR to the RACE reads. The repertoire holds approximately 370,000 distinct CDR3 sequences, with around 5% as singletons. The sequenced sample was whole blood, obtained in connection with sensitization to the hapten diphenylcyclopropenone (DPC). These receptors were taken from a woman between 18 and 30 years old with alopecia areata. Some clones in this sample may be carry-over from other donors' samples.

The chain employs TRBV29-1 and TRBJ2-1; D may be TRBD1 (6 bases). Trimming cost V 5 bases and J 9 bases, with 14 bases left between them. Germline V gives CDR1 SQVTM, CDR2 ANQGSEA. There are 12 residues in the CDR3. The CDR3 spells CSVPTQGGEQFF. The CDR3 region has the DNA TGCAGCGTTCCGACGCAAGGGGGTGAGCAGTTCTTC.

This clonotype was found many times. The V and J genes are TRBV6-6 and TRBJ1-5, with TRBD1 matching 7 bases. V shed 6 bases and J 1 base; nucleotides not matched to a gene: 3. Per the germline V gene, CDR1 is MNHNY and CDR2 is SVGAGI (reference sequence). The CDR3 spans 14 residues. The CDR3 nucleotides are TGTGCCAGCAGCCAGACAGGGAGCAATCAGCCCCAGCATTTT. Translated, it gives CASSQTGSNQPQHF.

This chain uses TRBV6-2 or TRBV6-3 with TRBJ1-4; D call uncertain. Germline V gene lookup returns CDR1 MNHEY and CDR2 SVGEGT. The CDR3 consists of 14 residues. Trimming pared 2 bases from V and 3 bases from J, leaving 7 bases between. The CDR3 protein is CASSYAGANEKLFF. DNA for the CDR3: TGTGCCAGCAGTTACGCGGGAGCTAATGAAAAACTGTTTTTT.

The chain recombines TRBV12-3 or TRBV12-4 with TRBJ2-1, with D hard to call. V lost 6 bases, J lost 7 bases, and 16 bases lay in between. This CDR3 contains 14 residues. This CDR3 is CASSSMDRPNEQFF. CDR3 coding DNA: TGTGCCAGCAGCTCCATGGACCGCCCGAATGAGCAGTTCTTC.

This chain uses TRBV20-1 with TRBJ1-5; D unclear. Trimming stripped 5 bases from V and 9 bases from J, with 26 bases between. The germline V gene has CDR1 DFQATT and CDR2 SNEGSKA (reference sequence). This CDR3 has 16 amino acids. The CDR3 DNA reads TGCAGTGCTGCCGCGGCAATTATCCGATCTGTGGGGCCCCAGCATTTT. Translation gives CSAAAAIIRSVGPQHF.

This clonotype was seen ten or more times. The chain is built from TRBV28 and TRBJ2-1; a possible D gene is TRBD1 (6 bases). The CDR3 sequence is 14 residues long. The V gene's germline CDR1 is MDHEN and CDR2 SYDVKM. Trimming took 4 bases from V and 10 from J, leaving 17 bases between them. In DNA, the CDR3 is TGTGCCAGCAGTTCCCCCTCTACAGGGTTGGAGCAGTTCTTC. It yields the protein CASSSPSTGLEQFF.

In this sample, this clonotype turned up a few times. CDR3: CATSRGRGGLSNEQFF. The CDR3 DNA reads TGTGCCACCAGCAGGGGTCGAGGAGGGCTCAGCAATGAGCAGTTCTTC. This sequence joins TRBV15 and TRBJ2-1; maybe TRBD2 (6 bases). Trimming shortened V by 3 bases and J by 6 bases, and 18 bases separated the two germline ends. In germline, CDR1 is LNHNV, CDR2 YYDKDF (reference sequence). This CDR3 is 16 amino acids long.

V usage is TRBV6-1 and J usage is TRBJ1-5; D unclear. Germline CDR1 reads MNHNS; CDR2 reads SASEGT. V gave up 9 bases and J gave up 2 bases, with 11 bases separating them. This CDR3 comprises 13 residues. The CDR3 reads CASQWEGNQPQHF. The DNA of the CDR3 is TGTGCCAGTCAATGGGAAGGCAATCAGCCCCAGCATTTT.

Many counts were recorded for this clonotype. The chain employs TRBV7-2 and TRBJ2-7, with D maybe TRBD2 (6 bases). The CDR3 covers 17 residues. The V gene's germline CDR1 is SGHTA and CDR2 FQGNSA. V was trimmed by 3 bases and J by 0 bases, leaving 18 bases between them. The CDR3 loop is CASSFATRDFFSYEQYF. CDR3 bases: TGTGCCAGCAGCTTTGCTACGCGGGACTTCTTCTCCTACGAGCAGTACTTC.

The chain has TRBV5-1 and TRBJ1-1; 7 bases are a match to TRBD1. The germline gives CDR1 SGHRS, CDR2 YFSETQ. The J segment lost 1 base and the V segment lost 4 bases, leaving 4 bases of the junction unmatched. This CDR3 region has 14 residues. In nucleotides, the CDR3 is TGCGCCAGCAGCGGCGGACAGGAGAACACTGAAGCTTTCTTT. Translated: CASSGGQENTEAFF. Full variable domain (outside the CDR3, taken from reference TRBV5-1 and TRBJ1-1): KAGVTQTPRYLIKTRGQQVTLSCSPISGHRSVSWYQQTPGQGLQFLFEYFSETQRNKGNFPGRFSGRQFSNSRSEMNVSTLELGDSALYLCASSGGQENTEAFFGQGTRLTVV.